A selection of T cell receptor beta chains follows, all from one sample in a study of T-cell memory formation after mild COVID-19. MiXCR, applied by TCRdb to the 5' RACE reads, yields one record per CDR3 protein. The sample lists 350,000 to 500,000 distinct CDR3 sequences; around 19% were seen once. Sample: PBMCs or a T cell subset sorted from them (not recorded which). These receptors were collected from an adult woman who had mild COVID-19 (a few samples of this study predate the infection). Cell type and time point are not known. Both conserved end residues are part of each CDR3. Each record gives: D gene, J gene, clone size, V gene, CDR3 protein, CDR3 DNA. D genes are given only for firm matches. Where a row states a size, it is once, few, many or the class of an expanded clone; other rows omit it.

-,TRBJ2-1,-,TRBV19,CASSMSYAPSSYNEQFF,TGTGCCAGTAGTATGAGTTACGCCCCGAGCTCCTACAATGAGCAGTTCTTC
-,TRBJ1-6,-,TRBV6-5,CASSYELGSPLHF,TGTGCCAGCAGTTACGAGCTGGGTTCACCCCTCCACTTT
-,TRBJ2-2,-,TRBV27,CASSLRGGGELFF,TGTGCCAGCAGTTTGAGGGGTGGCGGGGAGCTGTTTTTT
TRBD1,TRBJ2-2,-,TRBV7-6,CASSEVPPGTGNAGELFF,TGTGCCAGCAGCGAAGTTCCCCCCGGGACAGGGAACGCCGGGGAGCTGTTTTTT
-,TRBJ1-5,-,TRBV12-3/TRBV12-4,CASSLQGEGNQPQHF,TGTGCCAGCAGTTTACAAGGGGAGGGTAATCAGCCCCAGCATTTT
-,TRBJ2-1,-,TRBV7-9,CASPLEAHDNEQFF,TGTGCCAGCCCCTTAGAGGCCCATGACAATGAGCAGTTCTTC
-,TRBJ1-2,-,TRBV10-3,CAISESIGAVGNYGYTF,TGTGCCATCAGTGAGTCGATAGGAGCCGTCGGGAACTATGGCTACACCTTC
-,TRBJ1-1,few,TRBV5-1,CASSLLQAKNTEAFF,TGCGCCAGCAGCTTGCTCCAGGCCAAGAACACTGAAGCTTTCTTT
TRBD1,TRBJ2-3,many,TRBV24-1,CATSDAGTGWDTQYF,TGTGCCACCAGTGATGCCGGGACAGGGTGGGATACGCAGTATTTT
-,TRBJ2-3,few,TRBV12-3/TRBV12-4,CASSLTLAAGDTQYF,TGTGCCAGCAGTCTAACGTTGGCGGCGGGAGATACGCAGTATTTT
-,TRBJ2-5,-,TRBV25-1,CASSGPQERRRGEETQYF,TGTGCCAGCAGTGGACCCCAGGAGAGGAGGAGGGGGGAAGAGACCCAGTACTTC
TRBD2,TRBJ2-2,many,TRBV12-3/TRBV12-4,CASSLAGTISGELFF,TGTGCCAGCAGTTTAGCCGGGACTATATCCGGGGAGCTGTTTTTT
TRBD1,TRBJ2-5,-,TRBV3-1,CASSQDHTGGRETQYF,TGTGCCAGCAGCCAAGACCACACAGGGGGCCGGGAGACCCAGTACTTC
TRBD1,TRBJ1-1,-,TRBV20-1,CSARGTENTEAFF,TGCAGTGCTAGGGGGACAGAAAACACTGAAGCTTTCTTT
-,TRBJ2-6,-,TRBV7-9,CASSPFLTGTGANVLTF,TGTGCCAGCAGCCCCTTCCTCACAGGCACTGGGGCCAACGTCCTGACTTTC
TRBD2,TRBJ2-3,-,TRBV7-8,CASSARLAGADTQYF,TGTGCCAGCAGCGCCCGACTAGCGGGAGCAGATACGCAGTATTTT
TRBD1,TRBJ1-2,-,TRBV29-1,CSVSVGGGASAGGYTF,TGCAGCGTTTCCGTTGGAGGGGGCGCAAGCGCGGGGGGCTACACCTTC
-,TRBJ2-7,-,TRBV27,CASSPLGVYEQYF,TGTGCCAGCAGCCCTTTGGGGGTCTACGAGCAGTACTTC
-,TRBJ1-1,-,TRBV5-1,CASSQTDTSTGAFF,TGCGCCAGCAGTCAGACCGACACGTCTACTGGAGCTTTCTTT
TRBD1,TRBJ2-7,-,TRBV20-1,CSAQGQGDEQYF,TGCAGTGCTCAGGGACAGGGGGACGAGCAGTACTTC
-,TRBJ2-7,few,TRBV7-9,CASSLAGPLRNEQYF,TGTGCCAGCAGCTTAGCGGGACCATTGAGGAACGAGCAGTACTTC
-,TRBJ2-1,few,TRBV3-1,CASSQGQPGVNEQFF,TGTGCCAGCAGCCAGGGACAGCCGGGGGTAAATGAGCAGTTCTTC
-,TRBJ1-1,-,TRBV27,CASSLLKGQSEAFF,TGTGCCAGCAGTTTATTAAAAGGACAATCTGAAGCTTTCTTT
-,TRBJ2-1,few,TRBV10-3,CAISERENEQFF,TGTGCCATCAGTGAGCGGGAGAATGAGCAGTTCTTC
-,TRBJ2-7,-,TRBV15,CATSRGEGVYEQYF,TGTGCCACCAGCAGAGGAGAGGGAGTCTACGAGCAGTACTTC
-,TRBJ2-5,-,TRBV6-1,CASSEAAEETQYF,TGTGCCAGCAGTGAAGCGGCCGAAGAGACCCAGTACTTC
TRBD2,TRBJ2-1,-,TRBV5-6,CASSDGTSGGTNEQFF,TGTGCCAGCAGCGACGGGACTAGCGGGGGGACTAATGAGCAGTTCTTC
TRBD2,TRBJ2-2,few,TRBV7-9,CASSLGRASGILGGELFF,TGTGCCAGCAGCTTAGGTCGAGCTAGCGGGATTCTTGGCGGGGAGCTGTTTTTT
-,TRBJ2-1,-,TRBV5-1,CASSKQGRDNEQFF,TGCGCCAGCAGCAAACAGGGTCGGGACAATGAGCAGTTCTTC
-,TRBJ2-3,-,TRBV5-1,CASSPGTRLSTDTQYF,TGCGCCAGCAGCCCCGGGACCCGGCTTAGCACAGATACGCAGTATTTT
-,TRBJ2-3,few,TRBV24-1,CATSDRTSTDTQYF,TGTGCCACCAGTGATCGGACAAGCACAGATACGCAGTATTTT
-,TRBJ1-1,few,TRBV7-2,CASSPRPGGPTNTEAFF,TGTGCCAGCAGCCCCCGGCCCGGGGGGCCGACGAACACTGAAGCTTTCTTT
-,TRBJ1-1,-,TRBV11-3,CASSLATDNTEAFF,TGTGCCAGCAGCTTAGCTACAGATAACACTGAAGCTTTCTTT
-,TRBJ2-1,-,TRBV5-8,CASSSPWGGGLEQFF,TGTGCCAGCAGCTCCCCGTGGGGGGGGGGCCTCGAGCAGTTCTTC
TRBD2,TRBJ2-5,-,TRBV11-3,CASSPSVGLAKETQYF,TGTGCCAGCAGCCCCTCCGTGGGACTAGCTAAAGAGACCCAGTACTTC
-,TRBJ1-2,-,TRBV12-5,CASGLAYGYTF,TGTGCTAGTGGTTTGGCCTATGGCTACACCTTC
TRBD1,TRBJ1-1,-,TRBV19,CASSNVAGRRTTRGDRGGRAEAFF,TGTGCCAGTAGTAACGTAGCAGGACGGCGAACAACTCGTGGGGACAGGGGAGGTAGAGCTGAAGCTTTCTTT
-,TRBJ1-2,-,TRBV5-1,CASSYEGRPNYGYTF,TGCGCCAGCAGCTACGAGGGACGGCCAAACTATGGCTACACCTTC
TRBD2,TRBJ2-1,-,TRBV4-1,CASMPRISGLADGNEQFF,TGCGCCAGCATGCCAAGAATCTCGGGACTAGCGGATGGAAATGAGCAGTTCTTC
TRBD1,TRBJ1-6,few,TRBV7-2,CASSSGQSYSSYNSPLHF,TGTGCCAGCAGCTCGGGACAGTCCTATAGCTCCTATAATTCACCCCTCCACTTT
-,TRBJ2-7,few,TRBV12-3/TRBV12-4,CASSPFQGSEQYF,TGTGCCAGCAGCCCCTTCCAGGGGAGCGAGCAGTACTTC
TRBD2,TRBJ2-5,-,TRBV24-1,CAIGLAGGPETQYF,TGTGCCATCGGACTAGCGGGGGGCCCGGAGACCCAGTACTTC
TRBD2,TRBJ2-1,-,TRBV6-2/TRBV6-3,CASSSQTGLAGEYYNEQFF,TGTGCCAGCAGTTCTCAAACTGGACTAGCGGGGGAATACTACAATGAGCAGTTCTTC
TRBD1,TRBJ1-1,-,TRBV30,CAWSSAGGRTEAFF,TGTGCCTGGAGTTCCGCAGGGGGTCGCACTGAAGCTTTCTTT
-,TRBJ1-1,few,TRBV7-9,CASSLGDSAFF,TGTGCCAGCAGCTTAGGGGACTCGGCTTTCTTT
-,TRBJ1-4,many,TRBV9,CASSVGTVENEKLFF,TGTGCCAGCAGCGTAGGCACGGTGGAGAATGAAAAACTGTTTTTT
TRBD1,TRBJ2-1,few,TRBV7-8,CASSPGGPPYNEQFF,TGTGCCAGCAGCCCAGGGGGACCACCCTACAATGAGCAGTTCTTC
TRBD2,TRBJ2-3,-,TRBV10-3,CAISDRSSGRALDTQYF,TGTGCCATCAGTGATCGATCTAGCGGGAGGGCCCTAGATACGCAGTATTTT
-,TRBJ2-5,few,TRBV4-3,CASSQLQGSQETQYF,TGCGCCAGCAGCCAGCTTCAGGGGTCCCAAGAGACCCAGTACTTC
TRBD1,TRBJ2-7,-,TRBV29-1,CSVGSRDRVPYEQYF,TGCAGCGTTGGCTCCCGGGACAGAGTTCCCTACGAGCAGTACTTC